This T cell receptor (beta chain) was found in a study of cytomegalovirus exposure and HLA in healthy donors. Study-level information: Around 200 million T cells yielded approximately 100 million unique TCR beta sequences, as an earlier analysis found. General study results and limits: In terms of immune exposure information, only CMV serostatus was available. TCR beta V- and J-gene trimming was later associated with a missense DCLRE1C variant.

Germline values: CDR1 SGHRS, CDR2 YFSETQ. The CDR3 has 13 residues. Trimming shortened V by 0 bases and J by 3 bases, and 6 bases separated the two germline ends. This clone was found a few times. Its antigen is still unknown. Other DNA sequences within the sample encode an identical CDR3. PCR was performed using 60 Vbeta and 13 Jbeta primers. TCRdb's table, derived via immunoSEQ multiplex PCR, lists solely in-frame clones and lacks some. The top ten hold 30% of the sample, which has about 120,000 clones, about three quarters seen once. The TCR comes from a man in his sixties in good health and CMV-seropositive. The sequenced sample was PBMCs. The chain couples TRBV5-1 to TRBJ1-1; D possibly corresponds to TRBD1 (6 bases). The CDR3 coding sequence is TGCGCCAGCAGCTTGGCAGGGGACACTGAAGCTTTCTTT. It translates to CASSLAGDTEAFF.